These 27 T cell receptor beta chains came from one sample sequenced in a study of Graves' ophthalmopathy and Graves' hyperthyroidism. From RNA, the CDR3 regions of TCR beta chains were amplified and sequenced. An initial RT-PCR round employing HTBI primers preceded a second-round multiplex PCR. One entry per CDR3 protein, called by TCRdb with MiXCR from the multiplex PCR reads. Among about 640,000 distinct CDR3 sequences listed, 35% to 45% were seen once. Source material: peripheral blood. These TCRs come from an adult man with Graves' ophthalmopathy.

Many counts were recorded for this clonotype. CDR3 sequence: CASSMLGLGEQYF. CDR3 sequence (DNA): TGTGCCAGTAGTATGTTGGGGCTGGGCGAGCAGTACTTC. The chain has TRBV19 and TRBJ2-7, with D maybe TRBD1 (5 bases). CDR1 and CDR2 (germline): LNHDA, SQIVND (reference sequence). The CDR3 loop spans 13 amino acids. V was clipped by 3 bases and J by 6 bases, with 12 bases between them.

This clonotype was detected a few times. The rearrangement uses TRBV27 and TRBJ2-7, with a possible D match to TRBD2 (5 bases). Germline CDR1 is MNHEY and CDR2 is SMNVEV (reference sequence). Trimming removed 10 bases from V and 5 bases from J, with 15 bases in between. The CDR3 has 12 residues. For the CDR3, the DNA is TGTGCCACCTCCGAGGGTGGCGACGAGCAGTACTTC. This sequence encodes CATSEGGDEQYF.

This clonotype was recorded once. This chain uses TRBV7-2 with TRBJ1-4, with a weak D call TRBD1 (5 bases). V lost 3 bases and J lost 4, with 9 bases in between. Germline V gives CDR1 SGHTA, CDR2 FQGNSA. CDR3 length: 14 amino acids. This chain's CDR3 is CASSFGALNEKLFF. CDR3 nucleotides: TGTGCCAGCAGCTTTGGGGCCCTTAATGAAAAACTGTTTTTT.

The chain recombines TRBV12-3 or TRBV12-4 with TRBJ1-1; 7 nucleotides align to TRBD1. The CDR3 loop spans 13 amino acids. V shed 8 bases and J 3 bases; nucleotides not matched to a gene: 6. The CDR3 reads CASGVRGDTEAFF. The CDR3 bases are TGTGCCAGCGGTGTCAGGGGGGACACTGAAGCTTTCTTT.

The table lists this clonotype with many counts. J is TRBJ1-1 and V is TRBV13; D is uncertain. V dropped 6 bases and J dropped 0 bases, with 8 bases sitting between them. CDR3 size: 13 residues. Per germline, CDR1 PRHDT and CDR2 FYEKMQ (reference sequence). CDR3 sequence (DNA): TGTGCCAGCAGATTGGCCATGAACACTGAAGCTTTCTTT. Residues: CASRLAMNTEAFF.

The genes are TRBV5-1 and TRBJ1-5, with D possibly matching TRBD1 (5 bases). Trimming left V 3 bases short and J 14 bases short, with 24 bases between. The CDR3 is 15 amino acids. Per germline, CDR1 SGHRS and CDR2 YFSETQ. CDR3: CASSWGLAGESYEHF. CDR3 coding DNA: TGCGCCAGCAGCTGGGGACTAGCGGGAGAAAGCTACGAGCATTTT.

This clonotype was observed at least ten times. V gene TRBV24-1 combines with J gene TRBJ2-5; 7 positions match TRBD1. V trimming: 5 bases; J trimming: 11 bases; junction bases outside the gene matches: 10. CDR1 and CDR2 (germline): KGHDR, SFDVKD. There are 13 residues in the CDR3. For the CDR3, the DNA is TGTGCCACCAGTGGCGTGGGACAGACCGGGCAGTACTTC. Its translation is CATSGVGQTGQYF.

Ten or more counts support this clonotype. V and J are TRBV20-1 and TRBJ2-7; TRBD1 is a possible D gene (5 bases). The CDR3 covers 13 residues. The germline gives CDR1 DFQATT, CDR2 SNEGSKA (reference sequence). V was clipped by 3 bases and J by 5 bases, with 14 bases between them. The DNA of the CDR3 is TGCAGTGCTAGCCCCTCAGGGTTCCACGAGCAGTACTTC. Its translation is CSASPSGFHEQYF.

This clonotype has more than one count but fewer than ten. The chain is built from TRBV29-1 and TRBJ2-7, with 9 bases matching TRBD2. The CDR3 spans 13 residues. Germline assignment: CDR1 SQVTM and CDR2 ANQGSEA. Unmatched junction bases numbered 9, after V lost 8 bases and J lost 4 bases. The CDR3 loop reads CSLARLAGYEQYF. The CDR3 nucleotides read TGCAGCTTAGCTCGTCTAGCGGGATACGAGCAGTACTTC.

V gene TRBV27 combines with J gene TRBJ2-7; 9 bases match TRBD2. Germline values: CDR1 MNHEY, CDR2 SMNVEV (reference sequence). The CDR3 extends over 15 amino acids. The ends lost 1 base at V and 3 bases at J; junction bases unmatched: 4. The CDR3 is CASSLFPTSGYEQYF. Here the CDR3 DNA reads TGTGCCAGCAGTTTATTTCCGACTAGCGGCTACGAGCAGTACTTC.

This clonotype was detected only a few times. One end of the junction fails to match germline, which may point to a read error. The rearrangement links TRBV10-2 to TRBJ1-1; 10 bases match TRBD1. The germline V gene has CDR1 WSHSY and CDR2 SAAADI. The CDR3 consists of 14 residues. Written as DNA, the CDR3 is TGTGCCAGCAGTGACAGGGGGCTGAGGTCTGAAGCTTTCTTT. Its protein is CASSDRGLRSEAFF.

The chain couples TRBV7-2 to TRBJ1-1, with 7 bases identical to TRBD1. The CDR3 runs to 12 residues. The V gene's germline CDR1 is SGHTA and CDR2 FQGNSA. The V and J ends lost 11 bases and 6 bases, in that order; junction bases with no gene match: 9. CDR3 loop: CAGRSQGAEAFF. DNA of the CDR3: TGTGCCGGCCGAAGCCAGGGGGCTGAAGCTTTCTTT.

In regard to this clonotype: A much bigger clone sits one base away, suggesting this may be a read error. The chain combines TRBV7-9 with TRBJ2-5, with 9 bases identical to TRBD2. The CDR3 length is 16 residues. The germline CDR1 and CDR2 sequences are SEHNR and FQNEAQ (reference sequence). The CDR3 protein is CAGSLGSSGEQETQYF. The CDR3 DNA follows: TGTGCCGGCAGCTTAGGTTCTAGCGGGGAACAAGAGACCCAGTACTTC.

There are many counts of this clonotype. The CDR3 DNA follows: TGTGCCAGCAATTGGGGAACTGGGGCCAACGTCCTGACTTTC. This codes for CASNWGTGANVLTF. This chain links TRBV12-3 or TRBV12-4 with TRBJ2-6; D is unclear. There are 14 residues in the CDR3. V lost 7 bases and J 2 bases, leaving 9 bases between the germline ends.

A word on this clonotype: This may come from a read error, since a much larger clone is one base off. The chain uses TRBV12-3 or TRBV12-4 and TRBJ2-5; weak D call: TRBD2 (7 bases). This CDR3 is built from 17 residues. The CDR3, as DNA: TGTGCCAGCAGTTCCCACAGGTTGGGCGGGGGCCAAGAGGCCCAGTACTTC. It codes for CASSSHRLGGGQEAQYF.

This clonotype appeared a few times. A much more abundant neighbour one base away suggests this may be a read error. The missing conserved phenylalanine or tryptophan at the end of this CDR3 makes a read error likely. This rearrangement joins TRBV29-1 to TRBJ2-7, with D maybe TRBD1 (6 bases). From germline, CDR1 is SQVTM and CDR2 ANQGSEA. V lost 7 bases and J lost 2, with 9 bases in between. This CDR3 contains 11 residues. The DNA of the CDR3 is TGCAGCGCTGAGGGGGCCTACGAGCAGTACCTC. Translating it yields CSAEGAYEQYL.

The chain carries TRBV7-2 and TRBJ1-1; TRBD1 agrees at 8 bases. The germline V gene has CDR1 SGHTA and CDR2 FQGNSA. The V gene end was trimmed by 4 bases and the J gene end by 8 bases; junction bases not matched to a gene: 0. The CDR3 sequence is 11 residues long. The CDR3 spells CASSWTGEAFF. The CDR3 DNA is TGTGCCAGCAGCTGGACAGGGGAAGCTTTCTTT.

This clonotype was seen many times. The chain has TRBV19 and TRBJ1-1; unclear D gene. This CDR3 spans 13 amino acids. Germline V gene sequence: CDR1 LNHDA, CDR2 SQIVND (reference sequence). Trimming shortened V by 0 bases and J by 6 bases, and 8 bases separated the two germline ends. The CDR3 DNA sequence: TGTGCCAGTAGTATAGAGCCGTTCCCTGAAGCTTTCTTT. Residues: CASSIEPFPEAFF.

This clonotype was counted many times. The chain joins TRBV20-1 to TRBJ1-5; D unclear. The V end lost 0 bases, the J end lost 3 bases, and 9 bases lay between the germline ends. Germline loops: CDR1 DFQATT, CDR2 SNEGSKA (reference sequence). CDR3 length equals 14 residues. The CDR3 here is CSARESGVNQPQHF. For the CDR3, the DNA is TGCAGTGCTAGAGAATCAGGAGTCAATCAGCCCCAGCATTTT.

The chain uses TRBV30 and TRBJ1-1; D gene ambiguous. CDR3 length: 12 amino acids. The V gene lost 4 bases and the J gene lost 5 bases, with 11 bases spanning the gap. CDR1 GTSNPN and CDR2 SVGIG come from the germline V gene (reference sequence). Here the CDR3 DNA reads TGTGCCTGGACAGCCGCTCCGACTGAAGCTTTCTTT. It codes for CAWTAAPTEAFF.

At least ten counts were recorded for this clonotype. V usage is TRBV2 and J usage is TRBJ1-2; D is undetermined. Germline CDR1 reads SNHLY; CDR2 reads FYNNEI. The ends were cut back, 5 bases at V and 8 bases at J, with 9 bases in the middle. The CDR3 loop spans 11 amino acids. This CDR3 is CASSLLVGYTF. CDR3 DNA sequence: TGTGCCAGCAGTCTTTTGGTCGGCTACACCTTC.

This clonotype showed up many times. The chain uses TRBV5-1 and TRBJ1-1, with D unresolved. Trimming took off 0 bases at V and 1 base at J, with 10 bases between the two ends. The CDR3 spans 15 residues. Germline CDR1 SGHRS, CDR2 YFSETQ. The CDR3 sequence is CASSLDDTTNTEAFF. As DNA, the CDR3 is TGCGCCAGCAGCTTGGACGACACCACGAACACTGAAGCTTTCTTT.

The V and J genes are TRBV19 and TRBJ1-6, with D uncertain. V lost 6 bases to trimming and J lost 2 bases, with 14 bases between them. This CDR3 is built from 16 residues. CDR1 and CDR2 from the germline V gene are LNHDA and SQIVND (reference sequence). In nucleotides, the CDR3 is TGTGCCAGTAGCATTACGGGCGGACCCTATAATTCACCCCTCCACTTT. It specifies CASSITGGPYNSPLHF.

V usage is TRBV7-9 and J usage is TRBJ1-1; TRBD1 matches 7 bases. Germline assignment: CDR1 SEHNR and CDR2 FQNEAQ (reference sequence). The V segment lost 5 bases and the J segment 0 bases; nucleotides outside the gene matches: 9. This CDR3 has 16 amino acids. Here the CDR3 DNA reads TGTGCCAGCAGCACTCCGGGACAGCTCATGAACACTGAAGCTTTCTTT. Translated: CASSTPGQLMNTEAFF.

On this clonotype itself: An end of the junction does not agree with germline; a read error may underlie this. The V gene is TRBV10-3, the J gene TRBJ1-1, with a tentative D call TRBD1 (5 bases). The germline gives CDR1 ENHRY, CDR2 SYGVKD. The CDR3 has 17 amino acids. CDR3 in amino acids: CASSALGRRESNTEAFF. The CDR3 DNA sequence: TGTGCCAGCAGTGCTCTGGGACGGAGAGAATCGAACACTGAAGCTTTCTTT.

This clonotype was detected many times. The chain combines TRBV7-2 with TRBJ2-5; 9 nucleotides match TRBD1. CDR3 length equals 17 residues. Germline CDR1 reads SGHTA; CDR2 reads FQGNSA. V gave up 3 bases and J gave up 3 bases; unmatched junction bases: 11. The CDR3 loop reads CASSFISGTGSEETQYF. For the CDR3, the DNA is TGTGCCAGCAGCTTTATATCCGGGACAGGGAGTGAAGAGACCCAGTACTTC.

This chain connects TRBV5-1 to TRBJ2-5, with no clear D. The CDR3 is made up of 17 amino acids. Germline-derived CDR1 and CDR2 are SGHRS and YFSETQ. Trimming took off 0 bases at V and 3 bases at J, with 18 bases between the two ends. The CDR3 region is CASSLAPRHFLEETQYF. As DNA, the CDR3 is TGCGCCAGCAGCTTGGCTCCGAGGCACTTTTTGGAAGAGACCCAGTACTTC.